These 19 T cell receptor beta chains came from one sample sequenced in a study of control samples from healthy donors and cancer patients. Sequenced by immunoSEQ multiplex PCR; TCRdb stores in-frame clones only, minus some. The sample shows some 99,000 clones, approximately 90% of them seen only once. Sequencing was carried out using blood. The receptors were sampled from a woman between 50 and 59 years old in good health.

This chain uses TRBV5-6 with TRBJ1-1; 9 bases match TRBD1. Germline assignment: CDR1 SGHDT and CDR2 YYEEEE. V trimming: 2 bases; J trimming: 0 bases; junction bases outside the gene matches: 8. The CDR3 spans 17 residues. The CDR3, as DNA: TGTGCCAGCAGCTTCAGGGACAGGGCCCCCTTGAACACTGAAGCTTTCTTT. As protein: CASSFRDRAPLNTEAFF.

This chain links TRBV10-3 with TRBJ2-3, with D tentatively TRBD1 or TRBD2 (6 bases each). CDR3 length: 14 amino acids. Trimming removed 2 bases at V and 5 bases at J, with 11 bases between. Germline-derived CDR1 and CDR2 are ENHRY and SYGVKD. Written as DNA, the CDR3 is TGTGCCATCAGTGAGAGGGGGGCGAGAGATACGCAGTATTTT. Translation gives CAISERGARDTQYF.

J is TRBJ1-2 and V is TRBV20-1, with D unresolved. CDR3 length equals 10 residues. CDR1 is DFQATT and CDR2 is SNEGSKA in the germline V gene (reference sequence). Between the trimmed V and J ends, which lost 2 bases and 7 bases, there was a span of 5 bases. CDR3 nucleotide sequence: TGCAGTGCTAGATTGAGTGGCTACACCTTC. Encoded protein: CSARLSGYTF.

The DNA of the CDR3 is TGTGCCAGCAGCTTATATGGGCCGGGGGGTGGAGAGACCCAGTACTTC. Its translation is CASSLYGPGGGETQYF. The chain is built from TRBV11-2 and TRBJ2-5, with 7 bases lining up with TRBD2. V trimming: 2 bases; J trimming: 4 bases; junction bases outside the gene matches: 10. Per germline, CDR1 SGHAT and CDR2 FQNNGV. The CDR3 is 16 amino acids.

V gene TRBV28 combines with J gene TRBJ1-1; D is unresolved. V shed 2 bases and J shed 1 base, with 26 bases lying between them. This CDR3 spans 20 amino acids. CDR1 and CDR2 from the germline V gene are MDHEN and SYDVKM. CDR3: CASSLPVWETLVTGNTEAFF. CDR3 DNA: TGTGCCAGCAGTTTACCGGTTTGGGAGACTCTCGTGACGGGGAACACTGAAGCTTTCTTT. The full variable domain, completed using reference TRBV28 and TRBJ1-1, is DVKVTQSSRYLVKRTGEKVFLECVQDMDHENMFWYRQDPGLGLRLIYFSYDVKMKEKGDIPEGYSVSREKKERFSLILESASTNQTSMYLCASSLPVWETLVTGNTEAFFGQGTRLTVV.

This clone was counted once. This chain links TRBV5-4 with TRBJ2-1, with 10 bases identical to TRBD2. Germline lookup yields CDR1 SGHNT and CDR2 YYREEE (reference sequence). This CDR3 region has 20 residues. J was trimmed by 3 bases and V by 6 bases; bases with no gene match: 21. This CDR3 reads CASNPRGAGGLLLYYNEQFF. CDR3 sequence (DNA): TGTGCCAGCAACCCTCGTGGAGCGGGAGGGCTTCTTCTGTACTACAATGAGCAGTTCTTC.

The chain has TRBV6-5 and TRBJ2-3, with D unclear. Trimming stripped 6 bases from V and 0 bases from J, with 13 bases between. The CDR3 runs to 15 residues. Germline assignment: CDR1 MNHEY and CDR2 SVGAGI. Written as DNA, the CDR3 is TGTGCCAGCAGCCCCTTGGCGGCTAGCACAGATACGCAGTATTTT. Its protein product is CASSPLAASTDTQYF.

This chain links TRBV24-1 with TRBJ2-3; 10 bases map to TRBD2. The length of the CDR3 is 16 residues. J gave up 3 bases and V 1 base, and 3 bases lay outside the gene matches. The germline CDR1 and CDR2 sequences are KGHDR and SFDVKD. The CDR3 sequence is CATSDFKREGTDTQYF. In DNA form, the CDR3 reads TGTGCCACCAGTGATTTTAAGCGGGAGGGGACAGATACGCAGTATTTT.

CDR3 sequence: CASSLGPREKLFF. As DNA, the CDR3 is TGTGCCAGCAGCTTGGGCCCCCGAGAAAAACTGTTTTTT. The chain recombines TRBV7-9 with TRBJ1-4; D gene uncertain. Per germline, CDR1 SEHNR and CDR2 FQNEAQ (reference sequence). V lost 3 bases to trimming and J lost 8 bases, with 10 bases between them. The CDR3 consists of 13 residues.

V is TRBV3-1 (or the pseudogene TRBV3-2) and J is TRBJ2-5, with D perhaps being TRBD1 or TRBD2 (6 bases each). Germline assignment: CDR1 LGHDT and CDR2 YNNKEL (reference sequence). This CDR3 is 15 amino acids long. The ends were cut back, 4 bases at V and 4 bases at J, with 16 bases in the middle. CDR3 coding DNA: TGTGCCAGCAGCCGAAGGGGGGTCCAGGTAGAGACCCAGTACTTC. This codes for CASSRRGVQVETQYF.

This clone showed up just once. The CDR3 protein is CAWKPRGRGLFF. The CDR3 nucleotides are TGTGCCTGGAAACCCCGCGGAAGAGGACTGTTTTTT. V is TRBV30 and J is TRBJ1-4; unclear D gene. The CDR3 has 12 amino acids. Trimming removed 4 bases at V and 13 bases at J, with 16 bases between. Germline values: CDR1 GTSNPN, CDR2 SVGIG (reference sequence).

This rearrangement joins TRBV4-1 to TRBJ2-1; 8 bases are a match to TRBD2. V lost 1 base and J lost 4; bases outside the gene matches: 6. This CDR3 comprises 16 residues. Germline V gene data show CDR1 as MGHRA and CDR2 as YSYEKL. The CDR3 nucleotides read TGCGCCAGCAGCCAAGTCGGCGGGGGGCCTTACAATGAGCAGTTCTTC. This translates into CASSQVGGGPYNEQFF.

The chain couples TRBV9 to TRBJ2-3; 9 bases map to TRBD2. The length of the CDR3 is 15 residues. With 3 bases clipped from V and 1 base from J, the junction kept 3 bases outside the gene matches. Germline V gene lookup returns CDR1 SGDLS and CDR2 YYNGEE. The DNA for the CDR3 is TGTGCCAGCAGCGCCTTAGCGGGGGGCACAGATACGCAGTATTTT. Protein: CASSALAGGTDTQYF.

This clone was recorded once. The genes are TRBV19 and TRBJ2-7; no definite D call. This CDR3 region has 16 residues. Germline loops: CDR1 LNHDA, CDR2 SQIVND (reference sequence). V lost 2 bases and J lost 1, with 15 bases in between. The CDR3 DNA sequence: TGTGCCAGTAGTATAAAAAGGTTCTTTCGTTCCTACGAGCAGTACGTC. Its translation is CASSIKRFFRSYEQYV.

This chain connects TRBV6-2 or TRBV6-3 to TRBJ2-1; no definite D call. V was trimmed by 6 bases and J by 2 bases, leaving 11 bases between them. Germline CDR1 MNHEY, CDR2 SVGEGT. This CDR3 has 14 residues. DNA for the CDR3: TGTGCCAGCAGCCCCTTTCGAGCCTACAATGAGCAGTTCTTC. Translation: CASSPFRAYNEQFF.

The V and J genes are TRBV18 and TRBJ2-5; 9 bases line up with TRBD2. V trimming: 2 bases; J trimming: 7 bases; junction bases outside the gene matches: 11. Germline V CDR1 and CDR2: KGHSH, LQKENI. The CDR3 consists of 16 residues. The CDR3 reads CASSPSSPSGDSTQYF. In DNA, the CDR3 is TGTGCCAGCTCACCATCCTCCCCTAGCGGGGATTCGACCCAGTACTTC.

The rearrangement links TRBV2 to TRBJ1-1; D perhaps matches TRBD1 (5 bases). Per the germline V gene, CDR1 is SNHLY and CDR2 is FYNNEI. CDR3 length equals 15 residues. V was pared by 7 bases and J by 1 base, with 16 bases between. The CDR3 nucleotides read TGTGCCAGCAAGTCGGTCGACAGTCAGAACACTGAAGCTTTCTTT. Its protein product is CASKSVDSQNTEAFF.

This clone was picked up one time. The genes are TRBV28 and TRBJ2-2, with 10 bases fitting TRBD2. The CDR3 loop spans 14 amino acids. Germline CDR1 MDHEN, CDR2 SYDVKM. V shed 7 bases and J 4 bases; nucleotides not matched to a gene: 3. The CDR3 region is CASTAGGITGELFF. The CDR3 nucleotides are TGTGCCAGCACAGCGGGGGGGATCACCGGGGAGCTGTTTTTT.

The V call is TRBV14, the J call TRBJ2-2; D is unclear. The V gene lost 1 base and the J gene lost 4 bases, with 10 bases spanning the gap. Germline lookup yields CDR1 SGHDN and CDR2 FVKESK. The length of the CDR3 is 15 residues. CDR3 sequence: CASSQVSGSTGELFF. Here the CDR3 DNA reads TGTGCCAGCAGCCAAGTTTCGGGTTCCACCGGGGAGCTGTTTTTT.